This is a list of T cell receptor beta chains from one sample in a study of blood T cell repertoires in COVID-19. Libraries were prepared by immunoSEQ multiplex PCR; TCRdb keeps only in-frame clonotypes and omits some of them. Counted here are 200,000 to 250,000 clones, 86% occurring once; the ten biggest clones make up around 3.8%. The sample was PBMCs or T cells enriched from blood (not recorded which). All receptors come from a woman aged 35 to 49 with acute COVID-19. Both conserved end residues are part of each CDR3. The D gene is left open where the match is weak. Size values are once, few and many counts, or a class for expanded clones, and some rows have none.

clone_size d_call j_call v_call cdr3_aa cdr3_nt
NA NA TRBJ1-1 TRBV10-1 CASSPLGLSPGTEAFF TGCGCCAGCAGCCCTCTAGGACTGTCGCCGGGGACTGAAGCTTTCTTT
NA NA TRBJ2-3 TRBV4-2 CASSQDATGGRSTDTQYF TGTGCCAGCAGCCAAGACGCGACTGGCGGTCGTAGCACAGATACGCAGTATTTT
NA NA TRBJ1-5 TRBV7-8 CASSPGGNQPQHF TGTGCCAGCAGCCCCGGAGGCAATCAGCCCCAGCATTTT
NA TRBD2 TRBJ2-2 TRBV27 CASSLSRGGPGELFF TGTGCCAGCAGTTTATCCCGGGGGGGCCCCGGGGAGCTGTTTTTT
NA NA TRBJ1-1 TRBV7-9 CASSLPGVDTEAFF TGTGCCAGCAGCTTACCGGGTGTGGACACTGAAGCTTTCTTT
NA NA TRBJ1-1 TRBV6-5 CASSYQGLNTEAFF TGTGCCAGCAGTTACCAGGGGTTGAACACTGAAGCTTTCTTT
NA TRBD1 TRBJ1-1 TRBV19 CASRTRTGVMNTEAFF TGTGCCAGTAGGACACGGACAGGGGTTATGAACACTGAAGCTTTCTTT
once TRBD2 TRBJ2-3 TRBV3-1/TRBV3-2 CASSQLGFGGSTQYF TGTGCCAGCAGCCAACTAGGGTTCGGCGGGAGTACGCAGTATTTT
NA NA TRBJ2-2 TRBV30 CAWKMDLGALENTGELFF TGTGCCTGGAAAATGGATTTAGGGGCACTGGAGAACACCGGGGAGCTGTTTTTT
NA NA TRBJ1-1 TRBV5-1 CASNLDRPNTEAFF TGCGCCAGCAACCTCGACAGGCCGAACACTGAAGCTTTCTTT
NA NA TRBJ1-2 TRBV9 CASSVARIQNYGYTF TGTGCCAGCAGCGTAGCCCGCATTCAGAACTATGGCTACACCTTC
NA NA TRBJ1-2 TRBV19 CASSPRTVFNGYTF TGTGCCAGTAGTCCCAGGACAGTCTTCAATGGCTACACCTTC
NA NA TRBJ1-3 TRBV5-1 CASSLARGGSGNTIYF TGCGCCAGCAGCTTGGCCCGCGGGGGATCTGGAAACACCATATATTTT
NA NA TRBJ2-6 TRBV5-1 CASMRVNSVSGANVLTF TGCGCCAGCATGAGGGTGAACAGCGTCTCTGGGGCCAACGTCCTGACTTTC
once NA TRBJ1-3 TRBV7-2 CASSLSPRNTIYF TGTGCCAGCAGCTTAAGCCCCCGAAACACCATATATTTT
NA TRBD1 TRBJ1-1 TRBV13 CASSHATGLTNTEAFF TGTGCCAGCAGCCACGCGACAGGGCTAACGAACACTGAAGCTTTCTTT
NA NA TRBJ2-5 TRBV5-6 CASSLRVGRETQYF TGTGCCAGCAGCTTGCGGGTGGGGAGAGAGACCCAGTACTTC
NA TRBD1 TRBJ2-3 TRBV6-1 CASSEALGQGTDTQYF TGTGCCAGCAGTGAAGCACTAGGACAGGGGACAGATACGCAGTATTTT
NA NA TRBJ2-3 TRBV29-1 CSVGQTDTQYF TGCAGCGTTGGACAGACAGATACGCAGTATTTT
NA NA TRBJ1-2 TRBV7-3 CASSPGVSYGYTF TGTGCCAGCAGCCCAGGGGTCTCCTATGGCTACACCTTC
few NA TRBJ2-1 TRBV27 CASSLRVSNEQFF TGTGCCAGCAGTTTGCGAGTGTCCAATGAGCAGTTCTTC
NA TRBD2 TRBJ2-3 TRBV2 CASSEASGGVDTDTQYF TGTGCCAGCAGTGAGGCTAGCGGGGGGGTGGACACAGATACGCAGTATTTT
NA NA TRBJ1-1 TRBV4-3 CASSQDIGGTEAFF TGCGCCAGCAGCCAAGATATCGGGGGGACTGAAGCTTTCTTT
NA TRBD1 TRBJ1-5 TRBV7-9 CASSPETGGRRSNQPQHF TGTGCCAGCAGCCCGGAAACAGGGGGCAGGCGGAGCAATCAGCCCCAGCATTTT
NA TRBD1 TRBJ1-3 TRBV7-9 CASSLADRGGNTIYF TGTGCCAGCAGCTTAGCCGACAGGGGTGGAAACACCATATATTTT
NA NA TRBJ2-7 TRBV2 CASISNYEQYF TGTGCCAGCATATCTAACTACGAGCAGTACTTC
NA NA TRBJ1-2 TRBV24-1 CATSDAVTNYGYTF TGTGCCACCAGTGATGCGGTTACTAACTATGGCTACACCTTC
NA TRBD1 TRBJ1-2 TRBV2 CASSGGTGLDYGYTF TGTGCCAGCAGTGGTGGGACAGGGCTTGACTATGGCTACACCTTC
NA TRBD1 TRBJ1-2 TRBV11-2 CASSFRTGTGVPYGYTF TGTGCCAGCAGCTTCAGAACCGGGACAGGGGTACCGTATGGCTACACCTTC
NA NA TRBJ1-4 TRBV30 CAWSVPLSGAGEKLFF TGTGCCTGGAGTGTACCTTTGAGCGGCGCGGGTGAAAAACTGTTTTTT
NA NA TRBJ1-5 TRBV7-9 CASSTDYSNQPQHF TGTGCCAGCAGTACGGACTATAGCAATCAGCCCCAGCATTTT
NA NA TRBJ2-1 TRBV27 CASSLQGPGIYNEQFF TGTGCCAGCAGTTTACAGGGGCCGGGGATCTACAATGAGCAGTTCTTC